A single sample gave rise to the 2 T cell receptor beta chains below, sequenced in a study of chemoradiotherapy in HPV16-positive cancers. Using immunoSEQ multiplex PCR, the repertoire was profiled, and TCRdb retains in-frame clones only, with some absent. The table shows 9,200 or so clones, with approximately 81% occurring only once. Source: tumor tissue, taken from a patient who underwent chemoradiotherapy. These receptors were collected from a human donor with HPV-associated anogenital cancer.

The chain joins TRBV9 to TRBJ2-1; 7 bases line up with TRBD1. Germline V gives CDR1 SGDLS, CDR2 YYNGEE. This CDR3 is 16 amino acids long. J gave up 2 bases and V 4 bases, and 9 bases lay outside the gene matches. CDR3 protein: CASSRQTGYTYNEQFF. The CDR3 DNA sequence: TGTGCCAGCAGCCGACAGACAGGGTATACCTACAATGAGCAGTTCTTC.

This clone was recorded a few times. The CDR3 DNA reads TGCGCCAGCAGCCAGACAGGTCCTAGGAACGAGCAGTACTTC. Residues: CASSQTGPRNEQYF. The chain uses TRBV4-1 and TRBJ2-7; possible D gene TRBD1, 6 bases. The CDR3 runs 14 residues. With 3 bases removed from V and 5 bases from J, the gap between germline ends came to 14 bases. Germline V gene data show CDR1 as MGHRA and CDR2 as YSYEKL.